The next 25 T cell receptor beta chains were all read from a single sample in a study of T-cell reconstitution after alpha-beta-depleted transplantation in children. TCRbeta library preparation incorporated unique molecular identifiers. One entry per CDR3 protein results from TCRdb running MiXCR on the PCR reads. The sample consists of a few hundred thousand distinct CDR3 sequences, approximately 10% of them appearing once. Here the sequenced sample was PBMCs from the stem cell graft donor, taken from the stem cell graft. The receptors here all came from a human donor who donated a stem cell graft to a child with acute myeloid leukemia.

This chain joins TRBV5-1 and TRBJ2-1; 7 bases align to TRBD2. Germline CDR1 and CDR2: SGHRS and YFSETQ. V was clipped by 0 bases and J by 10 bases; unmatched bases: 10. The CDR3 runs 15 residues. The CDR3 DNA follows: TGCGCCAGCAGCTTGGGCCTGGGGAGGGCGGACGAGCAGTTCTTC. Protein product: CASSLGLGRADEQFF.

The gene calls are TRBV15 and TRBJ2-7; the D gene is possibly TRBD1 (6 bases). Trimming stripped 1 base from V and 3 bases from J, with 10 bases between. Germline lookup yields CDR1 LNHNV and CDR2 YYDKDF (reference sequence). This CDR3 has 14 residues. This CDR3 is CATSRGTTGYEQYF. CDR3 bases: TGTGCCACCAGCAGAGGGACGACAGGCTACGAGCAGTACTTC.

This clonotype was counted between two and nine times. V is TRBV5-5 and J is TRBJ2-1; D not resolved. The CDR3 runs to 14 residues. V gave up 3 bases and J gave up 7 bases, with 14 bases separating them. Germline V lookup: CDR1 SGHKS, CDR2 YYEKEE (reference sequence). For the CDR3, the DNA is TGTGCCAGCAGCTGGCGCCAGACTGAAAATGAGCAGTTCTTC. Translated, it gives CASSWRQTENEQFF. The full variable domain, with the rest looked up from reference TRBV5-5 and TRBJ2-1, is DAGVTQSPTHLIKTRGQQVTLRCSPISGHKSVSWYQQVLGQGPQFIFQYYEKEERGRGNFPDRFSARQFPNYSSELNVNALLLGDSALYLCASSWRQTENEQFFGPGTRLTVL.

This clonotype was counted ten times or more. The chain joins TRBV5-6 to TRBJ2-7, with D unresolved. CDR1 and CDR2 from the germline V gene are SGHDT and YYEEEE. The V end lost 1 base, the J end lost 6 bases, and 20 bases lay between the germline ends. CDR3 length: 16 residues. CDR3 in amino acids: CASSLFVGPGVGEQYV. The CDR3 nucleotides are TGTGCCAGCAGCTTGTTCGTTGGACCTGGCGTGGGCGAGCAGTACGTC.

The sample holds a few counts of this clonotype. DNA for the CDR3: TGTGCCAGCAGCTTAGCGGATAGTCGGATCTATGGCTACACCTTC. As protein: CASSLADSRIYGYTF. The genes are TRBV7-9 and TRBJ1-2; D ambiguous. The ends were cut back, 0 bases at V and 4 bases at J, with 12 bases in the middle. This CDR3 spans 15 amino acids. Germline V gene sequence: CDR1 SEHNR, CDR2 FQNEAQ (reference sequence). Filled out from reference TRBV7-9 and TRBJ1-2, the complete variable domain reads DTGVSQNPRHKITKRGQNVTFRCDPISEHNRLYWYRQTLGQGPEFLTYFQNEAQLEKSRLLSDRFSAERPKGSFSTLEIQRTEQGDSAMYLCASSLADSRIYGYTFGSGTRLTVV.

Turning to this clonotype: In this CDR3 the conserved last residue, phenylalanine or tryptophan, is missing, so a read error is likely. The chain is built from TRBV4-1 and TRBJ2-5; TRBD2 aligns across 14 bases. Germline V gives CDR1 MGHRA, CDR2 YSYEKL. This CDR3 has 19 amino acids. V shed 1 base and J 5 bases; nucleotides not matched to a gene: 12. The CDR3 sequence is CASSQVLTGLAGGVETQYL. For the CDR3, the DNA is TGCGCCAGCAGCCAAGTACTGACAGGACTAGCGGGAGGAGTCGAGACCCAGTACCTC.

This clonotype was counted a few times. The chain uses TRBV5-1 and TRBJ2-1; D is undetermined. Germline CDR1 SGHRS, CDR2 YFSETQ. The CDR3 runs to 16 residues. V lost 6 bases and J 2 bases, leaving 18 bases between the germline ends. The CDR3, as DNA: TGCGCCAGCAAGGGTATAGGAGTGGCAGCCTACAATGAGCAGTTCTTC. It is translated as CASKGIGVAAYNEQFF.

The chain is built from TRBV5-6 and TRBJ2-3; a possible D gene is TRBD2 (6 bases). Germline V lookup: CDR1 SGHDT, CDR2 YYEEEE. This CDR3 comprises 15 residues. Trimming stripped 6 bases from V and 7 bases from J, with 21 bases between. This CDR3 is CASIGTPRDVYTQYF. CDR3 coding DNA: TGTGCCAGCATCGGGACTCCTAGAGACGTTTATACGCAGTATTTT.

The chain joins TRBV7-2 to TRBJ2-5, with 9 nucleotides matching TRBD2. The germline V gene encodes CDR1 SGHTA and CDR2 FQGNSA. This CDR3 has 16 amino acids. V lost 9 bases and J lost 5; bases outside the gene matches: 16. CDR3: CARSIRLAGVGETQYF. The CDR3 DNA sequence: TGTGCCAGGAGCATCCGGTTAGCGGGAGTGGGGGAGACCCAGTACTTC.

This clonotype appeared a few times. The chain links TRBV9 to TRBJ2-3, with a weak D call TRBD2 (6 bases). This CDR3 spans 15 amino acids. The germline gives CDR1 SGDLS, CDR2 YYNGEE. The ends were cut back, 4 bases at V and 4 bases at J, with 16 bases in the middle. DNA of the CDR3: TGTGCCAGCAGCTCGTCCGGAGGGACTTCAGATACGCAGTATTTT. This sequence encodes CASSSSGGTSDTQYF. Variable domain in full (rest from reference TRBV9 and TRBJ2-3): DSGVTQTPKHLITATGQRVTLRCSPRSGDLSVYWYQQSLDQGLQFLIQYYNGEERAKGNILERFSAQQFPDLHSELNLSSLELGDSALYFCASSSSGGTSDTQYFGPGTRLTVL.

In its sample, this clonotype was seen a few times. The V and J genes are TRBV6-1 and TRBJ2-7; TRBD1 matches 8 bases. V lost 6 bases to trimming and J lost 3 bases; unmatched junction nucleotides: 7. Germline V gives CDR1 MNHNS, CDR2 SASEGT. The CDR3 runs 14 residues. CDR3: CASRRQGLLYEQYF. In nucleotides, the CDR3 is TGTGCCAGCAGAAGACAGGGGTTACTCTACGAGCAGTACTTC.

There are many counts of this clonotype. The rearrangement joins TRBV12-3 or TRBV12-4 to TRBJ2-1, with TRBD2 identical over 8 bases. J was trimmed by 4 bases and V by 2 bases; bases with no gene match: 4. The CDR3 covers 15 residues. CDR3 loop: CASSLRSGGYNEQFF. CDR3 sequence (DNA): TGTGCCAGCAGTTTAAGAAGCGGGGGATACAATGAGCAGTTCTTC.

V and J are TRBV7-3 and TRBJ2-1; 12 positions match TRBD2. V gave up 1 base and J gave up 5 bases; unmatched junction bases: 9. Germline V gene data show CDR1 as SGHTA and CDR2 as FQGTGA. There are 18 residues in the CDR3. Here the CDR3 DNA reads TGTGCCAGCAGCTTAAGGCTAGCGGGAGGGGAAGGGGACAATGAGCAGTTCTTC. It specifies CASSLRLAGGEGDNEQFF.

This clonotype was seen only a few times. V usage is TRBV20-1 and J usage is TRBJ2-3; TRBD2 matches at 10 bases. CDR1 and CDR2 from the germline V gene are DFQATT and SNEGSKA (reference sequence). This CDR3 is built from 13 residues. CDR3: CSQGSGGSDTQYF. CDR3 sequence (DNA): TGCAGCCAGGGTAGCGGGGGGTCAGATACGCAGTATTTT.

V and J are TRBV14 and TRBJ2-5, with 7 nucleotides matching TRBD1. CDR1 and CDR2 from the germline V gene are SGHDN and FVKESK. The ends lost 8 bases at V and 2 bases at J; junction bases unmatched: 8. The CDR3 sequence is 14 residues long. The CDR3 sequence is CASGRDRKQETQYF. CDR3 nucleotides: TGTGCCAGCGGCCGGGACAGAAAACAAGAGACCCAGTACTTC.

The V and J genes are TRBV15 and TRBJ2-1, with a weak D call TRBD1 (5 bases). CDR3 length equals 13 residues. Trimming stripped 4 bases from V and 6 bases from J, with 10 bases between. Germline V lookup: CDR1 LNHNV, CDR2 YYDKDF (reference sequence). CDR3 coding DNA: TGTGCCACCAGCACCAGACAGAGCAATGAGCAGTTCTTC. This gives the protein CATSTRQSNEQFF.

The chain uses TRBV6-1 and TRBJ1-2, with 8 bases identical to TRBD1. CDR1 is MNHNS, CDR2 SASEGT, per germline. With V trimmed by 5 bases and J by 7 bases, 12 bases remained unmatched. The CDR3 has 15 amino acids. The chain's CDR3 is CASSMTQGVVGGYTF. CDR3 sequence (DNA): TGTGCCAGCAGTATGACACAGGGGGTTGTAGGTGGCTACACCTTC.

There are a few counts of this clonotype. The junction departs from the called germline gene at one end, perhaps through a read error. The V and J genes are TRBV7-7 and TRBJ2-4, with D possibly TRBD2 on 5 matching bases. The CDR3 loop spans 20 amino acids. CDR1 is SSHAT and CDR2 is FNYEAQ in the germline V gene (reference sequence). The DNA for the CDR3 is TGTGCTAGCAGCCAACCCGGAGGCAGGCGCAAATACCTAGCCAAAAACATTCAGTACTTC. This translates into CASSQPGGRRKYLAKNIQYF.

The table lists this clonotype with a few counts. The V call is TRBV20-1, the J call TRBJ2-3; tentatively, D is TRBD2 (6 bases). Trimming stripped 7 bases from V and 0 bases from J, with 8 bases between. The CDR3 spans 12 residues. The V gene's germline CDR1 is DFQATT and CDR2 SNEGSKA (reference sequence). The DNA for the CDR3 is TGCAGTGGGGGGACTAGCACAGATACGCAGTATTTT. It codes for CSGGTSTDTQYF.

V and J are TRBV28 and TRBJ1-2, with a possible D match to TRBD1 (5 bases). CDR3 length equals 14 residues. CDR1 is MDHEN and CDR2 is SYDVKM in the germline V gene. The V and J ends lost 3 bases and 3 bases respectively, with 11 bases between them. The CDR3 spells CASSFRGAYYGYTF. Written as DNA, the CDR3 is TGTGCCAGCAGTTTTCGTGGGGCCTACTATGGCTACACCTTC.

This clonotype came up many times. The chain uses TRBV5-1 and TRBJ2-1, with TRBD2 matching 8 bases. There are 14 residues in the CDR3. The V gene's germline CDR1 is SGHRS and CDR2 YFSETQ. After removal of 4 bases from V and 7 bases from J, the junction contained 7 bases not matched to a gene. The CDR3 region has the DNA TGCGCCAGCAGCCTCGGGGGGGCGGAAAATGAGCAGTTCTTC. Translation: CASSLGGAENEQFF. Together with reference TRBV5-1 and TRBJ2-1, the CDR3 gives the full variable domain: KAGVTQTPRYLIKTRGQQVTLSCSPISGHRSVSWYQQTPGQGLQFLFEYFSETQRNKGNFPGRFSGRQFSNSRSEMNVSTLELGDSALYLCASSLGGAENEQFFGPGTRLTVL.

The chain carries TRBV4-3 and TRBJ2-1; no clear D gene. Germline CDR1 reads LGHNA; CDR2 reads YSLEER. Between the trimmed V and J ends, which lost 4 bases and 6 bases, there was a span of 10 bases. The CDR3 runs 13 residues. The CDR3 DNA follows: TGCGCCAGCAGCCGTGGCCTTTTCAATGAGCAGTTCTTC. Encoded protein: CASSRGLFNEQFF.

With regard to this clonotype: No conserved phenylalanine or tryptophan is present at the end of the CDR3, so a read error is the likely explanation. The gene calls are TRBV11-2 and TRBJ1-5; D is unresolved. Trimming removed 5 bases from V and 2 bases from J, with 10 bases in between. Germline V lookup: CDR1 SGHAT, CDR2 FQNNGV. The CDR3 consists of 14 residues. CDR3 amino acids: CASSLRSRNQPQHL. DNA for the CDR3: TGTGCCAGCAGCCTCCGGTCACGCAATCAGCCCCAGCATTTG.

This clonotype appeared many times. V usage is TRBV2 and J usage is TRBJ2-1, with D maybe TRBD2 (5 bases). The CDR3 length is 15 residues. Per the germline V gene, CDR1 is SNHLY and CDR2 is FYNNEI. V lost 4 bases to trimming and J lost 5 bases, with 15 bases between them. The CDR3 DNA is TGTGCCAGCAGTGTGATAGCGAACCAAAACAATGAGCAGTTCTTC. Its translation: CASSVIANQNNEQFF.

This clonotype was found a few times. The V gene is TRBV20-1, the J gene TRBJ2-7; D may correspond to TRBD1 or TRBD2 (5 bases each). The CDR3 contains 12 residues. CDR1 and CDR2 (germline): DFQATT, SNEGSKA (reference sequence). The ends were cut back, 0 bases at V and 8 bases at J, with 11 bases in the middle. CDR3 in DNA: TGCAGTGCTAGAGAGGGGGAGTTGAAGCAGTACTTC. It yields the protein CSAREGELKQYF.